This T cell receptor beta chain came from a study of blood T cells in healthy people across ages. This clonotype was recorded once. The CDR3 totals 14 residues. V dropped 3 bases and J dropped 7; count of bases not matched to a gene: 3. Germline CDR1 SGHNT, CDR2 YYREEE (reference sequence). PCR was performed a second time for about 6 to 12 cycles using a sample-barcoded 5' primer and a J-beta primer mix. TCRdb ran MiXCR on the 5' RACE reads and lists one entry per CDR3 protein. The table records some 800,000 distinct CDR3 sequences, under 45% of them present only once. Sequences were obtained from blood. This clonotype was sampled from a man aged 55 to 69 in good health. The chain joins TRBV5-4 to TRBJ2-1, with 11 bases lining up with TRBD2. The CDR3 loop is CASSSGLAVNEQFF. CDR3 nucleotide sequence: TGTGCCAGCAGCTCGGGACTAGCGGTGAATGAGCAGTTCTTC.